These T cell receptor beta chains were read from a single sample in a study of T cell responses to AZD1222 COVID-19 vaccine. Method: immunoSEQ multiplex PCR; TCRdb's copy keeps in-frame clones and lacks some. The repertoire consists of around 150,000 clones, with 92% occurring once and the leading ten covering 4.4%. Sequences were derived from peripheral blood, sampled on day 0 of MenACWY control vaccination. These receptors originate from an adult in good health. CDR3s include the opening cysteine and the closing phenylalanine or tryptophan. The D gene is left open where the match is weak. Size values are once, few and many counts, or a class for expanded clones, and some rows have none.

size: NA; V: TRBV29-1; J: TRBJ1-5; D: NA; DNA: TGCAGCGTTGGTAGGGAGGGGAATCAGCCCCAGCATTTT; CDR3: CSVGREGNQPQHF
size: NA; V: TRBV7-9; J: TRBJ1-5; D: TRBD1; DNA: TGTGCCAGCAGCCGGGGACAGTTAAATCAGCCCCAGCATTTT; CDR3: CASSRGQLNQPQHF
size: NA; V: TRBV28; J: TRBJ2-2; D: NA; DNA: TGTGCCAGCAGTTTTCCACGTCCGGAAACCGGGGAGCTGTTTTTT; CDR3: CASSFPRPETGELFF
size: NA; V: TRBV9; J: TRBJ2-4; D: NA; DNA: TGTGCCAGCAGCGTAGACAACGTTAAAAACATTCAGTACTTC; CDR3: CASSVDNVKNIQYF
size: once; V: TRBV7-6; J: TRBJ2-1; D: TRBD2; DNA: TGTGCCAGCAGCGGACAGACTAGCGGGGGCCCGGATGAGCAGTTCTTC; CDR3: CASSGQTSGGPDEQFF
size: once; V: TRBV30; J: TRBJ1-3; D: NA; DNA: TGTGCCTGGAGTCGAGCAACCGCAGGGGCTGCTGGAAACACCATATATTTT; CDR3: CAWSRATAGAAGNTIYF
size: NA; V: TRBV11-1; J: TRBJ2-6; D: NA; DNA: TGTGCCAGCAGCTTAGTAACAGGGTTGGCCAACGTCCTGACTTTC; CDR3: CASSLVTGLANVLTF
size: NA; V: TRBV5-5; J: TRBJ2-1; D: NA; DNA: TGTGCCAGCAGCTTGGTAATTGGCGGGGCCCAGTTCTTC; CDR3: CASSLVIGGAQFF
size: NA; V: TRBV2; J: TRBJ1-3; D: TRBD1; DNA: TGTGCCAGCAGCCTAGTTGGACAGGGATGGTCTGGAAACACCATATATTTT; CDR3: CASSLVGQGWSGNTIYF
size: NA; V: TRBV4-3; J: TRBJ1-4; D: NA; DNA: TGCGCCAGCAGCAACTCCCGGGGGCCGGAAAAACTGTTTTTT; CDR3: CASSNSRGPEKLFF
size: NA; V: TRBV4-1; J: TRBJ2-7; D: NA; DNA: TGCGCCAGCAGCCAAGATTCGACTTTTTACGAGCAGTACTTC; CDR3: CASSQDSTFYEQYF
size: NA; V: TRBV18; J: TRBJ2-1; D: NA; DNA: TGTGCCAGCTCACCTTTGACCCATCCTGTTGTGGATGAGCAGTTCTTC; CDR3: CASSPLTHPVVDEQFF
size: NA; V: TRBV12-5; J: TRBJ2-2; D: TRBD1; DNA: TGTGCTAGTGGTATACCCGGGACAGTTGGGCCCGGGGAGCTGTTTTTT; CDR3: CASGIPGTVGPGELFF
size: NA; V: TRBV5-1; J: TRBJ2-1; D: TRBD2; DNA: TGCGCCAGCAGCTCCGGGTTTGAGCGGGGCTACAATGAGCAGTTCTTC; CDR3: CASSSGFERGYNEQFF
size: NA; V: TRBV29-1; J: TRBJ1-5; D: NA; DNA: TGCAGCGTTGCCGAGAGCAATCAGCCCCAGCATTTT; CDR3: CSVAESNQPQHF
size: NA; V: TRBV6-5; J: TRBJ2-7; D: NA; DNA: TGTGCCAGCACGCCGGAGATAGGGCGGGACCACGAGCAGTACTTC; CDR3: CASTPEIGRDHEQYF
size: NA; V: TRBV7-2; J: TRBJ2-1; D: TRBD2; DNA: TGTGCCAGCAGACCCGGGACTAGCGGGAGCGATGAGCAGTTCTTC; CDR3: CASRPGTSGSDEQFF
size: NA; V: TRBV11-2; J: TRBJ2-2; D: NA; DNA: TGTGCCAGCAGCTGGGGATCCACCGGGGAGCTGTTTTTT; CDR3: CASSWGSTGELFF
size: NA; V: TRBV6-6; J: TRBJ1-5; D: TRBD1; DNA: TGTGCCAGCAGTGGACAGGGGTTCCAGCCCCAGCATTTT; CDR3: CASSGQGFQPQHF
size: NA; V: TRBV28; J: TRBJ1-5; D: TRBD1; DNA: TGTGCCAGTGTCAGGGGGGAACAGCCCCAGCATTTT; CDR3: CASVRGEQPQHF
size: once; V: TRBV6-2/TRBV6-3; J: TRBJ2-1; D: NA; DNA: TGTGCCGGCAGTTTGGTGAATGAGCAGTTCTTC; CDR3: CAGSLVNEQFF
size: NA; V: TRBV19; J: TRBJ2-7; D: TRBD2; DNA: TGTGCCAGTAGTAGGAGCCCAGCGGGAGGGGGCTACGAGCAGTACTTC; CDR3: CASSRSPAGGGYEQYF
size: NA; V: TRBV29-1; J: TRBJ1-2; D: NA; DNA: TGCAGCGTTGAGGGACGTGGGGGCTACACCTTC; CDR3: CSVEGRGGYTF
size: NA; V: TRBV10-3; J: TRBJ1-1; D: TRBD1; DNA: TGTGCCATCAGCGGGGGGGGACAGTACACTGAAGCTTTCTTT; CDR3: CAISGGGQYTEAFF
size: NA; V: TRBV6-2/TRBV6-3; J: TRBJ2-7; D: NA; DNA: TGTGCCAGCAGTTCATGGACTCGGACGTACGAGCAGTACTTC; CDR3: CASSSWTRTYEQYF
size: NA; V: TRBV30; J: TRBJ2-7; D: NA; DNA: TGTGCCTGGAGTGTAGGTGGTAGCTCCTACGAGCAGTACTTC; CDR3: CAWSVGGSSYEQYF
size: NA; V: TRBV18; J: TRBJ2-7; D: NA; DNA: TGTGCCAGCTCACCTCCAGGGACCTACGAGCAGTACTTC; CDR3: CASSPPGTYEQYF
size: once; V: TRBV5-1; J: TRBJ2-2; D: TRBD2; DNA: TGCGCCAGCAGCAGGGACTTTGCGGGAGGAGAGCTGTTTTTT; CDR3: CASSRDFAGGELFF
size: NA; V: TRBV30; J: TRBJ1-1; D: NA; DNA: TGTGCCTGGAACAGGGTGTACACTGAAGCTTTCTTT; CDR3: CAWNRVYTEAFF
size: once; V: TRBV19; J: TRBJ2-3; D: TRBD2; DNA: TGTGCCACCCAATGGGGAGGGAGTCAAGATACGCAGTATTTT; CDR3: CATQWGGSQDTQYF
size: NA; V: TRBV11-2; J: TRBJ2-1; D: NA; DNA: TGTGCCAGCAGCTTATACGGGGGAAACAATGAGCAGTTCTTC; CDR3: CASSLYGGNNEQFF
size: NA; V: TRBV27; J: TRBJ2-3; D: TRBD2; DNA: TGTGCCAGCAACCTACAGGGGGCAAGACTAGCGGGGGGCTCCACAGATACGCAGTATTTT; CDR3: CASNLQGARLAGGSTDTQYF
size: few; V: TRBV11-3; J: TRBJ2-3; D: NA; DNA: TGTGCCAGCAGCCTTGGGCGGTGGACAGATACGCAGTATTTT; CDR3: CASSLGRWTDTQYF
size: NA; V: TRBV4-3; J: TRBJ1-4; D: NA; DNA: TGCGCCAGCAGCCCCCGTCCGGCGTATCTTCCAACTAATGAAAAACTGTTTTTT; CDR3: CASSPRPAYLPTNEKLFF
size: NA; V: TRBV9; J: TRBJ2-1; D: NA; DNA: TGTGCCAGCAGCGTAGAAGGACGGTGGGGAAATGAGCAGTTCTTC; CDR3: CASSVEGRWGNEQFF
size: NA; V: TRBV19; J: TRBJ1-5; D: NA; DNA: TGTGCCAGTAGCAATTCGGGACAGCCCCAGCATTTT; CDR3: CASSNSGQPQHF
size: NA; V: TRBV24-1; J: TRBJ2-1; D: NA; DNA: TGTGCCACCAGTGATTCCCTGGGAAACGCCGGCTACAATGAGCAGTTCTTC; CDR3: CATSDSLGNAGYNEQFF
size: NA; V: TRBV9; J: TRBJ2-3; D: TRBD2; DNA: TGTGCCAGCAGCAAGACTAGCGGGCTAGATGATACGCAGTATTTT; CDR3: CASSKTSGLDDTQYF
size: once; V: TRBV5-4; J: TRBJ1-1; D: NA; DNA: TGTGCCAGCAGCTCTGACCTAAGGACTGAAGCTTTCTTT; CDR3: CASSSDLRTEAFF
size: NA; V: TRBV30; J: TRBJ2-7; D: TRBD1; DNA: TGTGCCTGTAACGAGGGGGCGACGCAGTACTTC; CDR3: CACNEGATQYF
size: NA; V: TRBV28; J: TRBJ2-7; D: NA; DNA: TGTGCCAGCAGTTTGATTTTGGGGGGGCCCTACGAGCAGTACTTC; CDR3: CASSLILGGPYEQYF
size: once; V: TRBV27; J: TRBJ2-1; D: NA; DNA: TGTGCCAGCAGTTTCGGAGGAAGAGGGTACAATGAGCAGTTCTTC; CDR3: CASSFGGRGYNEQFF